This TCR beta chain stems from a study of blood T cells in healthy people across ages. It was about 10 milliliters of peripheral blood that were drawn from each donor. With a J-beta primer mix and a sample-barcoded 5' primer, a second PCR ran 7 to 11 cycles. Every cDNA was tagged by a template-switch adaptor with 12 random nucleotides. Sequencing of every sample gave 2.5 million or more CDR3-containing paired-end reads. TCRdb reanalysed the 5' RACE reads using MiXCR and keeps one entry per CDR3 protein. Altogether about 680,000 distinct CDR3 sequences are present, more than 40% being singletons, with the ten largest covering about a third. The CDR3 loop spans 17 amino acids. The J segment lost 1 base and the V segment lost 4 bases, leaving 6 bases of the junction unmatched. CDR1 and CDR2 (germline): SGHRS, YFSETQ. This clonotype has only a few counts. The target antigen is unknown. General study points: Donor CMV status, an unknown factor, possibly confounded changes in expanded clonotypes.

The sample taken for sequencing was blood. This sequence joins TRBV5-1 and TRBJ2-1, with 12 bases fitting TRBD2. The sequence came from a woman aged 55-69 years in good health. This CDR3 reads CASSRSSGRDSYNEQFF. CDR3 sequence (DNA): TGCGCCAGCAGCAGGTCTAGCGGGAGGGATTCCTACAATGAGCAGTTCTTC.